This TCR beta chain was sequenced during a study of T cell repertoires in cytomegalovirus infection (dated by TCRdb to about 2019). A note on the overall study: Alongside well-studied HLA-B-restricted epitopes, the peptide stimulations were aimed at recently identified HLA-C-restricted CMV epitopes, whose presentation resists viral immunomodulation. The HLA type of each donor mattered for the analysis, because public TCR beta signatures pointed to carriage of CMV infection along with the matching HLA type. The full study reports these points: The ex vivo response was dominated by HLA-C-restricted CMV-specific TCR beta clonotypes, which also provided the single most frequent clonotype in two of eight donors. In both this cohort and an independent cohort of more than 350 donors, the cumulative frequency of public TCR beta family members distinguished carriers of CMV infection plus the relevant HLA type.

According to the study, the label for this sample's treatment or condition signals: in vitro stimulation with specific CMV peptide epitopes to enrich CMV-specific T cells. This clonotype was seen only once. What antigen it recognizes has not been identified. No base quality information exists; no much larger clone differs at one position. A single read offers scant evidence. Reading from cysteine to phenylalanine, the CDR3 counts 14 amino acids. Only the CDR3 DNA is retained, 42 bases long and in frame from the first base. The germline V gene provides CDR1 LGHNA and CDR2 YNFKEQ. V and J are truncated by 8 bases and 2 bases respectively, leaving an intervening sequence of 13 bases. The run used an Illumina HiSeq 1500. Clones were called with MiXCR by TCRdb after fastp trimmed the public reads at Q25, and only in-frame beta chains were retained. Every distinct CDR3 protein forms one entry, paired with its most common genes and DNA. The sample has 900,000 to 950,000 distinct CDR3 sequences on record, around 29% of them singletons. The top ten clonotypes cover 11% to 15% of the sample.

This TCR came from a human donor in good health (CMV status not recorded). Some clones in this sample may be carry-over from other donors' samples. The chain is made from TRBV4-2 and TRBJ2-1, with the D gene too uncertain to name. This material consisted of cultured CD8+ T cells from PBMCs, taken from culture after CMV antigen stimulation. Here the CDR3 is given as CASGPRTTYNEQFF. The nucleotides read TGTGCCAGCGGACCCCGTACGACCTACAATGAGCAGTTCTTC.